Listed below are T cell receptor beta chains from one sample, sequenced in a study of radiotherapy plus CTLA-4 blockade in lung cancer. Sequenced by immunoSEQ multiplex PCR; TCRdb stores in-frame clones only, minus some. Of tens of thousands of clones listed, around 83% are singletons. Sample: peripheral blood, taken from a patient treated with radiotherapy plus ipilimumab. The source of these receptors is a human donor with non-small cell lung cancer who had stable disease on radiotherapy plus ipilimumab. CDR3s include the opening cysteine and the closing phenylalanine or tryptophan. D genes are given only for firm matches. The size entry is marked missing in some rows and otherwise reads once, few, many or a size class.

V,size,D,J,DNA,CDR3
TRBV2,NA,NA,TRBJ2-7,TGTGCCAGCAGCCAGGAGAATTACGAGCAGTACTTC,CASSQENYEQYF
TRBV7-8,NA,TRBD1,TRBJ2-7,TGTGCCAGCAGCTTAGAAAGGGGGCGCGGAAGCGAGCAGTACTTC,CASSLERGRGSEQYF
TRBV15,NA,NA,TRBJ1-5,TGTGCCACCAGCAGAGATCGTCAGCCCCAGCATTTT,CATSRDRQPQHF
TRBV7-6,NA,NA,TRBJ1-2,TGTGCCAGCAGCACCCGAGGACAGTATGGCTACACCTTC,CASSTRGQYGYTF
TRBV7-9,few,NA,TRBJ1-3,TGTGCCAGCAGCCAAGCAGGGGGAAACACCATATATTTT,CASSQAGGNTIYF
TRBV27,NA,NA,TRBJ2-4,TGTGCCAGCAAACCCCACACGAAGGGCATTCAGTACTTC,CASKPHTKGIQYF
TRBV2,NA,TRBD2,TRBJ2-1,TGTGCCAGCAGGAAGCGGGGGGACAATGAGCAGTTCTTC,CASRKRGDNEQFF
TRBV28,few,TRBD1,TRBJ2-3,TGTGCCAGCAAGGACGGACAGGCTACAGATACGCAGTATTTT,CASKDGQATDTQYF
TRBV23-1,few,NA,TRBJ1-6,TGCGCCAGCAGTCACGGGGACAATTCTAATTCACCCCTCCACTTT,CASSHGDNSNSPLHF
TRBV7-9,NA,NA,TRBJ2-2,TGTGCCAGCGCAACGGGGGCCCCCGGGGAGCTGTTTTTT,CASATGAPGELFF
TRBV5-1,once,TRBD1,TRBJ2-7,TGCGCCAGCAGCTTGGGGACAGGGACCGAGCAGTACTTC,CASSLGTGTEQYF
TRBV7-3,NA,NA,TRBJ2-1,TGTGCCAGCAGCCTCAAACCCTACCCTTCCTACAATGAGCAGTTCTTC,CASSLKPYPSYNEQFF
TRBV7-9,NA,TRBD1,TRBJ1-1,TGTGCCAGCAGCACAAGACAGGGCTTGGGCACTGAAGCTTTCTTT,CASSTRQGLGTEAFF
TRBV7-9,few,NA,TRBJ2-3,TGTGCCAGCAGCCCCCGTACAGATACGCAGTATTTT,CASSPRTDTQYF
TRBV19,NA,TRBD2,TRBJ2-7,TGTGCCAGTAGTGCCGGGACTAGCGGCCTGACATCCTACGAGCAGTACTTC,CASSAGTSGLTSYEQYF
TRBV29-1,NA,NA,TRBJ2-2,TGCAGCGTATTGACAGGGACTAACACCGGGGAGCTGTTTTTT,CSVLTGTNTGELFF
TRBV7-3,NA,NA,TRBJ1-1,TGTGCCAGCAGCTTAACAGCTGGGAACACTGAAGCTTTCTTT,CASSLTAGNTEAFF
TRBV6-5,once,TRBD1,TRBJ1-5,TGTGCCAGCAGTTACCACAGGGGGGCGCAGCCCCAGCATTTT,CASSYHRGAQPQHF
TRBV5-1,NA,NA,TRBJ2-7,TGCGCCAGCAGCTTGGCATTCGGACGGAGAGCCTACGAGCAGTACTTC,CASSLAFGRRAYEQYF
TRBV7-8,NA,TRBD2,TRBJ2-1,TGTGCCAGCAGCTTAGCGCAACTAGCGGGATCGTTTAGGGAGCAGTTCTTC,CASSLAQLAGSFREQFF
TRBV28,NA,TRBD1,TRBJ1-6,TGTGCCAGCAGCGCCCGGACAGGGGGCTATAATTCACCCCTCCACTTT,CASSARTGGYNSPLHF
TRBV4-1,NA,TRBD1,TRBJ2-1,TGCGCCAGCAGCCTAACCGGGACAGGGGGCAAGAATGAGCAGTTCTTC,CASSLTGTGGKNEQFF
TRBV7-6,NA,NA,TRBJ2-1,TGTGCCAGCAGCTTAGATCAGGGGAGCTCCTACAATGAGCAGTTCTTC,CASSLDQGSSYNEQFF
TRBV18,NA,NA,TRBJ1-6,TGTGCCAGCTCACCGGGGTATAATTCACCCCTCCACTTT,CASSPGYNSPLHF
TRBV29-1,NA,TRBD1,TRBJ1-1,TGCAGCGTTGTAGGACAGGGGGGAACTGAAGCTTTCTTT,CSVVGQGGTEAFF
TRBV27,NA,TRBD2,TRBJ2-1,TGTGCCAGCTTTTACGAGCGGGAAAACAATGAGCAGTTCTTC,CASFYERENNEQFF
TRBV19,NA,TRBD1,TRBJ1-1,TGTGCCAGTAGTACATTCCGACAGGGGAAAACTGAAGCTTTCTTT,CASSTFRQGKTEAFF